This T cell receptor (beta chain) was recorded in a study of blood T cells in healthy people across ages. The study's findings and limits: Roughly linearly, TCR beta diversity per million T cells fell as age increased. Any conclusive comparison of naive versus antigen-experienced cells was prevented by using unsorted PBMCs. Estimated diversity across one million T cells was deemed an underestimate.

Sample-barcoded 5' priming and a J-beta primer mix drove a second PCR of roughly 6 to 12 cycles. TCRdb re-derived calls from the 5' RACE reads in MiXCR, one entry per CDR3 protein. The sample yields roughly 800,000 distinct CDR3 sequences, 58% seen once. Worth noting for this clonotype: Its antigen is undetermined.

Investigators took around 10 milliliters of peripheral blood from every donor. The ends were cut back, 4 bases at V and 4 bases at J, with 14 bases in the middle. The CDR3 sequence is 15 residues long. Germline CDR1 reads SGHAT; CDR2 reads FQNNGV. This receptor was identified in a man aged 30 to 45 in good health. Specimen: blood. This chain uses TRBV11-2 with TRBJ1-5; D is uncertain. CDR3 sequence reads: CASSSGSVVNQPQHF. The CDR3 coding sequence is TGTGCCAGCAGCTCAGGATCAGTCGTTAATCAGCCCCAGCATTTT.